These T cell receptor beta chains were read from a single sample in a study of CD8+ T cells in alopecia areata. Here immunoSEQ multiplex PCR was the method, and the copy in TCRdb shows in-frame clones only, minus some. The sample contains about 37,000 clones, less than 55% of which appear only once. The material sequenced was CD4+ Tregs sorted from blood. These receptors originate from a human donor with alopecia areata. The CDR3 runs from the conserved cysteine through the conserved F or W. A D gene is named only where the DNA matches it firmly. The size of a clone is reported for some rows only, either as once, few or many, or as a class for expanded clones.

d_call j_call clone_size v_call cdr3_aa cdr3_nt
- TRBJ2-1 - TRBV7-9 CASSVVSMGGSYNEQFF TGTGCCAGCAGCGTCGTGTCAATGGGGGGCTCCTACAATGAGCAGTTCTTC
TRBD2 TRBJ2-3 - TRBV6-1 CASSTSGGADTQYF TGTGCCAGCAGTACTAGCGGGGGGGCAGATACGCAGTATTTT
- TRBJ2-4 - TRBV7-2 CASSPGVGNIQYF TGTGCCAGCAGCCCAGGGGTTGGAAACATTCAGTACTTC
TRBD2 TRBJ2-7 - TRBV7-9 CASSSTSGSAEQYF TGTGCCAGCAGCTCGACTAGCGGGAGTGCCGAGCAGTACTTC
TRBD1 TRBJ2-3 - TRBV5-1 CASSSWEPGQGASDTQYF TGCGCCAGCAGCTCTTGGGAACCTGGACAGGGGGCATCAGATACGCAGTATTTT
TRBD1 TRBJ1-2 - TRBV6-5 CASRTDRANYGYTF TGTGCCAGCAGAACGGACAGGGCAAACTATGGCTACACCTTC
TRBD1 TRBJ2-5 - TRBV7-9 CARGDSNQETQYF TGTGCCAGGGGGGACAGTAACCAAGAGACCCAGTACTTC
TRBD2 TRBJ2-3 few TRBV7-3 CASAGVAGGRDTQYF TGTGCCAGCGCTGGTGTGGCGGGAGGTAGAGATACGCAGTATTTT
- TRBJ1-1 - TRBV7-2 CASSYRDFEAFF TGTGCCAGCAGCTACAGGGACTTTGAAGCTTTCTTT
TRBD2 TRBJ2-2 - TRBV7-2 CASSSRPGGRAGELFF TGTGCCAGCAGCTCCCGGCCTGGCGGGAGAGCCGGGGAGCTGTTTTTT
- TRBJ2-1 once TRBV5-1 CASSLGHPLRDPYNEQFF TGCGCCAGCAGCTTGGGTCACCCTCTCCGGGACCCCTACAATGAGCAGTTCTTC
- TRBJ2-2 few TRBV19 CASRVTGELFF TGTGCCAGTAGGGTCACCGGGGAGCTGTTTTTT
TRBD2 TRBJ2-3 - TRBV13 CASSRKHSRAGGSTDTQYF TGTGCCAGCAGCCGAAAACATTCCCGGGCGGGAGGAAGCACAGATACGCAGTATTTT
TRBD2 TRBJ2-1 - TRBV6-6 CASSPGTSGYNEQFF TGTGCCAGCAGTCCCGGGACTAGCGGATACAATGAGCAGTTCTTC
TRBD1 TRBJ2-2 few TRBV5-1 CASSLGTGMVAGELFF TGCGCCAGCAGCCTCGGGACAGGGATGGTGGCCGGGGAGCTGTTTTTT
- TRBJ1-1 - TRBV5-1 CASSLRENTEAFF TGCGCCAGCAGCTTGAGGGAGAACACTGAAGCTTTCTTT
TRBD2 TRBJ2-3 few TRBV5-1 CASRSLAGSRTDTQYF TGCGCCAGCAGAAGTCTAGCGGGTTCCCGCACAGATACGCAGTATTTT
- TRBJ2-3 - TRBV5-1 CASSQGNILTDTQYF TGCGCCAGCTCTCAGGGGAATATACTCACAGATACGCAGTATTTT
- TRBJ2-5 - TRBV7-2 CASSGGPQETQYF TGTGCCAGCAGCGGGGGGCCCCAAGAGACCCAGTACTTC
- TRBJ1-4 - TRBV2 CASSRMDSRTLFF TGTGCCAGCAGCCGAATGGACAGCCGGACTCTGTTTTTT
- TRBJ1-1 few TRBV7-9 CASGWVRTEAFF TGTGCCAGCGGTTGGGTTCGGACTGAAGCTTTCTTT
TRBD1 TRBJ1-4 few TRBV18 CASSWTGASDGEKLFF TGTGCCAGCTCTTGGACAGGGGCCTCCGATGGTGAAAAACTGTTTTTT
- TRBJ2-3 - TRBV5-1 CASSLVADTQYF TGCGCCAGCAGCTTGGTGGCCGATACGCAGTATTTT
- TRBJ2-3 - TRBV6-5 CASSPQRISTDTQYF TGTGCCAGCAGCCCGCAGCGGATTAGCACAGATACGCAGTATTTT
- TRBJ1-6 - TRBV11-2 CASSSRPTADSPLHF TGTGCCAGCAGCTCCCGACCGACTGCTGATTCACCCCTCCACTTT
- TRBJ1-5 - TRBV5-6 CASSNTGKGNQPQHF TGTGCCAGCAGCAATACAGGGAAGGGCAATCAGCCCCAGCATTTT
- TRBJ1-1 - TRBV5-1 CASSLGGGMMNTEAFF TGCGCCAGCAGCTTGGGTGGAGGGATGATGAACACTGAAGCTTTCTTT
- TRBJ1-5 few TRBV23-1 CASSRPLREYSNQPQHF TGCGCCAGCAGTCGCCCCCTCCGGGAGTATAGCAATCAGCCCCAGCATTTT
- TRBJ2-1 - TRBV7-3 CASSLIPLEGVGEQFF TGTGCCAGCAGCTTAATTCCCCTGGAGGGGGTCGGGGAGCAGTTCTTC
TRBD2 TRBJ2-3 - TRBV2 CASSELAGDIDTQYF TGTGCCAGCAGCGAACTAGCGGGAGATATAGATACGCAGTATTTT
TRBD2 TRBJ2-3 - TRBV7-2 CASRVGGDTQYF TGTGCCAGCAGGGTGGGGGGGGATACGCAGTATTTT
- TRBJ1-2 - TRBV5-1 CASSLIGPDYGYTF TGCGCCAGCAGCTTGATTGGACCCGACTATGGCTACACCTTC
- TRBJ2-7 - TRBV6-5 CASSYDLSSYEQYF TGTGCCAGCAGTTACGACTTGAGCTCCTACGAGCAGTACTTC
TRBD1 TRBJ2-5 few TRBV7-2 CASSWGQKETQYF TGTGCCAGCAGCTGGGGACAGAAAGAGACCCAGTACTTC
TRBD2 TRBJ2-2 few TRBV6-4 CASNGLAGELFF TGTGCCAGCAACGGACTAGCCGGGGAGCTGTTTTTT
TRBD1 TRBJ1-5 once TRBV5-8 CASSLDRGNQPQHF TGTGCCAGCAGCTTGGACAGGGGGAATCAGCCCCAGCATTTT
- TRBJ2-3 - TRBV19 CASSITEANTQYF TGTGCCAGTAGTATAACGGAAGCGAATACGCAGTATTTT
- TRBJ2-2 - TRBV7-3 CASSLGVSTGELFF TGTGCCAGCAGCCTAGGCGTCAGCACCGGGGAGCTGTTTTTT
TRBD2 TRBJ2-3 - TRBV7-3 CASSASGSWSDTQYF TGTGCCAGCAGTGCTAGCGGGAGTTGGTCAGATACGCAGTATTTT